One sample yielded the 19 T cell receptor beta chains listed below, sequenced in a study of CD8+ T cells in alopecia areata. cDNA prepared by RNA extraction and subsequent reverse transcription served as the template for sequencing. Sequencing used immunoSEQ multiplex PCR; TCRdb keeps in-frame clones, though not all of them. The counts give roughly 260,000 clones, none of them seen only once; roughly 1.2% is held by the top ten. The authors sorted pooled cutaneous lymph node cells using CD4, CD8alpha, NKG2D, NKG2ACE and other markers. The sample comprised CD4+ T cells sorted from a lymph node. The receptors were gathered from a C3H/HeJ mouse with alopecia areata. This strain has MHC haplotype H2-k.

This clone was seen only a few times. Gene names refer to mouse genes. CDR3 DNA (partial): TGTGCTAGCAGTAGGGCTGGGGGGAAAGAC. It yields the protein CASSRAGGKD. The complete CDR3 protein is CASSRAGGKDTQYF. The chain combines TRBV17 with TRBJ2-5; 8 bases align to TRBD2. The sequenced fragment ends 4 residues before the CDR3 boundary, so the rest is inferred from the germline J gene. This CDR3 is built from 14 residues. The germline gives CDR1 MNHDT, CDR2 YYDKIL.

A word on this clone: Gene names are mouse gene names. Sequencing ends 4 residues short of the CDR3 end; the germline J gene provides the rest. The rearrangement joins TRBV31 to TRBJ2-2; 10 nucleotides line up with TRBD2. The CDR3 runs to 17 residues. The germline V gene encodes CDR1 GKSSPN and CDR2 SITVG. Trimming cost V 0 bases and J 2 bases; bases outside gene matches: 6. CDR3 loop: CAWSLADWGANTGQLYF. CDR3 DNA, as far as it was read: TGTGCCTGGAGTCTAGCCGACTGGGGGGCGAACACCGGG.

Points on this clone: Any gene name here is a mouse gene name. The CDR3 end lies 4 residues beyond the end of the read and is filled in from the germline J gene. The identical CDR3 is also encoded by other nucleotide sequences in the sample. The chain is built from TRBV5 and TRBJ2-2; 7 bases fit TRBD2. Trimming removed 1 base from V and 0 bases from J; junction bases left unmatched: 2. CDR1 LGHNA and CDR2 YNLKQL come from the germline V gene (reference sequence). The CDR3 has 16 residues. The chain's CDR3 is CASSQGTGANTGQLYF. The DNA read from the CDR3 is TGTGCCAGCAGCCAAGGGACTGGTGCAAACACCGGG.

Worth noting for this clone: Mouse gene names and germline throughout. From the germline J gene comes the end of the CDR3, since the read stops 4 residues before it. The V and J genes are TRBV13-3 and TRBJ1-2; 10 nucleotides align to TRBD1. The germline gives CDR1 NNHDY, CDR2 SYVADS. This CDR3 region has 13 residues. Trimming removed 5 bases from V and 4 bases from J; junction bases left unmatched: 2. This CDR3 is CASRGQGSSDYTF. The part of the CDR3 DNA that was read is TGTGCCAGCAGGGGACAGGGGAGCTCC.

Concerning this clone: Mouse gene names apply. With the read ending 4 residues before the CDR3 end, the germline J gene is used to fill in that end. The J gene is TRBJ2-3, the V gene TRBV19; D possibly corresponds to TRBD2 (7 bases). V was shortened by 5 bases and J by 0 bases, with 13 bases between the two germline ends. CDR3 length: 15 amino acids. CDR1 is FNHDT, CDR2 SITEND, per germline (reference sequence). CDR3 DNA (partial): TGTGCCAGCAGCCTCTGGGGGCCTAGTGCAGAA. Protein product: CASSLWGPSAE. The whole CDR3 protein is CASSLWGPSAETLYF.

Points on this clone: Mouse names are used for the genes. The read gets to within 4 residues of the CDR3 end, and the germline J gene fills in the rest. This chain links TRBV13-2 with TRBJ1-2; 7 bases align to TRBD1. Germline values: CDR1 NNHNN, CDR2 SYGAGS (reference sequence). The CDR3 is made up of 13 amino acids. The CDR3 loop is CASGEHRGADYTF. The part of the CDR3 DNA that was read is TGTGCCAGCGGTGAGCACAGGGGTGCC.

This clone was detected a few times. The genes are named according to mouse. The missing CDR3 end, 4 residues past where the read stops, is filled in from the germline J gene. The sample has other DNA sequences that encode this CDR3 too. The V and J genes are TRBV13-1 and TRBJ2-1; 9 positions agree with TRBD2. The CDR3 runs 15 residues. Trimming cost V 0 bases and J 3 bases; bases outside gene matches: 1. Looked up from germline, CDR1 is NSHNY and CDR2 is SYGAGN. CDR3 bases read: TGTGCCAGCAGTGATGAGACTGGGGGCTATGCT. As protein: CASSDETGGYA. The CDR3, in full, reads CASSDETGGYAEQFF.

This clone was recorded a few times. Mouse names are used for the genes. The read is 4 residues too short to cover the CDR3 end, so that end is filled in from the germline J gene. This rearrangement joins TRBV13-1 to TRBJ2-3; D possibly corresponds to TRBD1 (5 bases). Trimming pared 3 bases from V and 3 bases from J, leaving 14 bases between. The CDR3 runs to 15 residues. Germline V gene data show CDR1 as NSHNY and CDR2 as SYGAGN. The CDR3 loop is CASSGHQGGAETLYF. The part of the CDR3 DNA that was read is TGTGCCAGCAGTGGCCATCAGGGTGGAGCAGAA.

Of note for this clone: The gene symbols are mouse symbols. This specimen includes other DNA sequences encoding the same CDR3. CDR3 region: CASSRQGTEVFF. The CDR3 DNA, read in part, is TGTGCCAGCAGCCGACAGGGGACA. This chain links TRBV19 with TRBJ1-1; 8 bases fit TRBD1. The DNA ends 4 residues before the CDR3 does, and the rest of the CDR3 is filled in from the germline J gene. Germline lookup yields CDR1 FNHDT and CDR2 SITEND (reference sequence). This CDR3 has 12 amino acids. Looking up the rest from reference TRBV19 and TRBJ1-1 gives the full variable domain: GGIITQTPKFLIGQEGQKLTLKCQQNFNHDTMYWYRQDSGKGLRLIYYSITENDLQKGDLSEGYDASREKKSSFSLTVTSAQKNEMAVFLCASSRQGTEVFFGKGTRLTVV.

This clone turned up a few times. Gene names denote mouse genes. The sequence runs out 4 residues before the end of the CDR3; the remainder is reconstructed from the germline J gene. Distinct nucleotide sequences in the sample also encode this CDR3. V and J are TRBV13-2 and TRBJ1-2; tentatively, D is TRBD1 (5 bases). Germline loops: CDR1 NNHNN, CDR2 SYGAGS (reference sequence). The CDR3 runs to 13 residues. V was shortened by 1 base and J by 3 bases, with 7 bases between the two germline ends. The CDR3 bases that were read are TGTGCCAGCGGTGATCGAGGGGACTCC. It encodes CASGDRGDS. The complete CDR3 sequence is CASGDRGDSDYTF.

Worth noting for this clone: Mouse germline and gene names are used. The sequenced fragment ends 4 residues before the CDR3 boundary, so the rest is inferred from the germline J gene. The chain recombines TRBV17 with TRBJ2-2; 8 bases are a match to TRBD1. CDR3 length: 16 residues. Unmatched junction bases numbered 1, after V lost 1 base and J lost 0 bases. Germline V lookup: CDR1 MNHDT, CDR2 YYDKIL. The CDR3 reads CASSRAQGANTGQLYF. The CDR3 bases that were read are TGTGCTAGCAGTAGAGCACAGGGGGCAAACACCGGG.

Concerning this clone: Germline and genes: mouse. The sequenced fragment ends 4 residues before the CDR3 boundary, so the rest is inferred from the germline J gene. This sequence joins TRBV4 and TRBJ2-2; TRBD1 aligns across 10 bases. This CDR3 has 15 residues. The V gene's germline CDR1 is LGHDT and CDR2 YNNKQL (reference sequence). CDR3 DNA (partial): TGTGCCAGCAGCTCCGGGACAGGGGACGTCGGG. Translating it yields CASSSGTGDVG. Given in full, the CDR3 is CASSSGTGDVGQLYF.

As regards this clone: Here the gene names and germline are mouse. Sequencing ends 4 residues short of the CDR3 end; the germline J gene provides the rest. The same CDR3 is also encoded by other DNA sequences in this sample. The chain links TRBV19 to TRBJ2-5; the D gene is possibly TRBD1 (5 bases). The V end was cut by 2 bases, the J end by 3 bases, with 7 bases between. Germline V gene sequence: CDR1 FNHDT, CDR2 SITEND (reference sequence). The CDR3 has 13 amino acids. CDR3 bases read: TGTGCCAGCAGTATTCCAGGGCAAGAC. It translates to CASSIPGQD. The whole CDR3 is CASSIPGQDTQYF. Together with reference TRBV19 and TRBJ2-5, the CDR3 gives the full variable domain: GGIITQTPKFLIGQEGQKLTLKCQQNFNHDTMYWYRQDSGKGLRLIYYSITENDLQKGDLSEGYDASREKKSSFSLTVTSAQKNEMAVFLCASSIPGQDTQYFGPGTRLLVL.

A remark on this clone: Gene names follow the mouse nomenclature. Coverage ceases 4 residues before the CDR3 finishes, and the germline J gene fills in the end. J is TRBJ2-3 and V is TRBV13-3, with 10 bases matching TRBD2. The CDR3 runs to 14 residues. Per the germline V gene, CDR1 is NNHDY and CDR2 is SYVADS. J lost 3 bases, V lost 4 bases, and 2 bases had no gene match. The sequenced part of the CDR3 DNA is TGTGCCAGCAGTCACTGGGGGGGGGCAGAA. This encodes CASSHWGGAE. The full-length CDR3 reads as CASSHWGGAETLYF.

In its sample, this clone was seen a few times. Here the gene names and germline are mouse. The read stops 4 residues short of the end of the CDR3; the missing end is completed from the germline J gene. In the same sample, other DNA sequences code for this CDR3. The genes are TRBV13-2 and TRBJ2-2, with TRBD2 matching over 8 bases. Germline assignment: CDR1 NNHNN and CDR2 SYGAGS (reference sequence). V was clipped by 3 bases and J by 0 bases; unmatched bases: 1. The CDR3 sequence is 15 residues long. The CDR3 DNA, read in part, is TGTGCCAGCGGTGGCTGGGGGGCAAACACCGGG. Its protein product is CASGGWGANTG. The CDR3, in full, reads CASGGWGANTGQLYF.

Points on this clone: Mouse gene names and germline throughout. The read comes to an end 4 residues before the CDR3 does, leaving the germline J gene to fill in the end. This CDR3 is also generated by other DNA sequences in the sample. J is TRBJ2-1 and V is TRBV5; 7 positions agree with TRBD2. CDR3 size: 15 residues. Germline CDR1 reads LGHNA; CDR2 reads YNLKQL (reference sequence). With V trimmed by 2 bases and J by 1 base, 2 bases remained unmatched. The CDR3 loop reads CASSQTGENYAEQFF. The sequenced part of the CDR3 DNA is TGTGCCAGCAGCCAAACTGGGGAAAACTATGCT.

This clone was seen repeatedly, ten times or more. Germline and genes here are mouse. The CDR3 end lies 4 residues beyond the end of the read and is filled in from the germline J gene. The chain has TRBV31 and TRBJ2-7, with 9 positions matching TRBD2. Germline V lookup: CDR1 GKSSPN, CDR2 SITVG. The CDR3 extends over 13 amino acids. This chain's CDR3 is CAWRLGGVDEQYF. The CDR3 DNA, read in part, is TGTGCCTGGAGACTGGGGGGAGTGGAT. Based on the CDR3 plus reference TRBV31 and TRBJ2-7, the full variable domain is AQTIHQWPVAEIKAVGSPLSLGCTIKGKSSPNLYWYWQATGGTLQQLFYSITVGQVESVVQLNLSASRPKDDQFILSTEKLLLSHSGFYLCAWRLGGVDEQYFGPGTRLTVL.

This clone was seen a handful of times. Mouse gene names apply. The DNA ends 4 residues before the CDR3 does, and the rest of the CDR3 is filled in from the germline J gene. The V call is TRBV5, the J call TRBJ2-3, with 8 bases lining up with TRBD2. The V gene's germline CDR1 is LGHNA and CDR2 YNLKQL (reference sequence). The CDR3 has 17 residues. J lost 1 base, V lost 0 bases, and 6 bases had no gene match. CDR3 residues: CASSQDLGGGGAETLYF. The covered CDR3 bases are TGTGCCAGCAGCCAAGATTTGGGGGGGGGAGGTGCAGAA.

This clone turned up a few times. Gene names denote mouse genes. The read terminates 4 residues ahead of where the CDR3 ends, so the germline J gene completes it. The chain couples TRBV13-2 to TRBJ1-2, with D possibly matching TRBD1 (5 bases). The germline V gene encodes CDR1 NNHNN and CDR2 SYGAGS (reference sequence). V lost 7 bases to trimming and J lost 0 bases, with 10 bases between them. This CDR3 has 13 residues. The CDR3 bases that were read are TGTGCCAGCAGGACAACTGCAAACTCC. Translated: CASRTTANS. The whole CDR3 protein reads CASRTTANSDYTF.